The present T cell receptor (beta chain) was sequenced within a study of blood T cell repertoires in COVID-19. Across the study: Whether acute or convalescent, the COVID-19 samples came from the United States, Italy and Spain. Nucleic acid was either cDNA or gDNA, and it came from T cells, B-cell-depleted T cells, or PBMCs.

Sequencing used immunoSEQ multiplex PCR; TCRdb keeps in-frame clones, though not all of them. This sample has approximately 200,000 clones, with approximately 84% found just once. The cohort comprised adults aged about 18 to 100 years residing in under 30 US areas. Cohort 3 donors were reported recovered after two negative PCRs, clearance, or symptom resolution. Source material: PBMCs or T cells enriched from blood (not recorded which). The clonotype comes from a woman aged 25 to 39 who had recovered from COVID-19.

DNA for the CDR3: TGCAGCGTCAGGGAGGTAGGGAACACTGAAGCTTTCTTT. It translates to CSVREVGNTEAFF. The chain recombines TRBV29-1 with TRBJ1-1; a possible D gene is TRBD1 (5 bases). This CDR3 has 13 amino acids. Trimming pared 6 bases from V and 1 base from J, leaving 12 bases between. Germline loops: CDR1 SQVTM, CDR2 ANQGSEA.